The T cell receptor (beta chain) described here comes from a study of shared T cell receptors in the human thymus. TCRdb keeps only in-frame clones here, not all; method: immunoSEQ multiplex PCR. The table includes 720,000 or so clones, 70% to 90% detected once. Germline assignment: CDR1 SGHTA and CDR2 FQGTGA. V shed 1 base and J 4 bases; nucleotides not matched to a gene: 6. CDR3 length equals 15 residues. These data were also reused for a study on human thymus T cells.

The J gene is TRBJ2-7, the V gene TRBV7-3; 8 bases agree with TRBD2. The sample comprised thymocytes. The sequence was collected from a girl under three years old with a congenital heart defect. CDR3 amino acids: CASSLRGSGAYEQYF. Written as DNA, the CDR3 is TGTGCCAGCAGCTTAAGGGGTAGCGGGGCTTACGAGCAGTACTTC.